This TCR beta chain originates from a study of early T cells in non-severe SARS-CoV-2 infection. With V trimmed by 5 bases and J by 10 bases, 15 bases remained unmatched. The germline CDR1 and CDR2 sequences are DFQATT and SNEGSKA (reference sequence). There are 15 residues in the CDR3. MiXCR, run by TCRdb on the 5' RACE reads, gives a single entry per CDR3 protein. The sample has just over 95,000 distinct CDR3 sequences, 11% seen once; the top ten hold 4.7%. This clonotype was recorded many times. This receptor was identified in an adult who was a healthcare worker with PCR-confirmed SARS-CoV-2 infection or an uninfected control (not recorded which). V usage is TRBV20-1 and J usage is TRBJ2-1; TRBD2 matches 9 bases. The input for sequencing was whole blood, taken at baseline. The CDR3 DNA is TGCAGTGCTGGAGGGGCGGGAGGGGTTTCCGGAGAGCAGTTCTTC. This gives the protein CSAGGAGGVSGEQFF.